These 18 T cell receptor beta chains originate from one sample sequenced in a study of T cell repertoires in cytomegalovirus infection. TCRdb re-called the reads through MiXCR, storing one row per CDR3 protein. The sample has about 770,000 distinct CDR3 sequences; almost 30% are singletons. Their cognate antigens are unknown. The input for sequencing was cultured CD8+ T cells from PBMCs, taken from culture after CMV antigen stimulation. These receptors originate from a human donor in good health (CMV status not recorded). Some clones in this sample may be carry-over from other donors' samples.

J is TRBJ2-1 and V is TRBV7-9, with a possible D match to TRBD1 (5 bases). Trimming shortened V by 5 bases and J by 15 bases, and 14 bases separated the two germline ends. Germline assignment: CDR1 SEHNR and CDR2 FQNEAQ (reference sequence). This CDR3 is built from 11 residues. The DNA for the CDR3 is TGTGCCAGCAGCAAGGGGCGTGATCCGTTCTTC. Its protein product is CASSKGRDPFF.

CDR3 in DNA: TGTGCCAGCAGCCAAGATCGAAGGCCCGTTGAGCAGTTCTTC. This sequence encodes CASSQDRRPVEQFF. V usage is TRBV4-2 and J usage is TRBJ2-1; D not certain. Germline values: CDR1 LGHNA, CDR2 YNFKEQ. The CDR3 has 14 amino acids. Between the trimmed V and J ends, which lost 0 bases and 9 bases, there was a span of 12 bases.

The sample holds one count of this clonotype. This chain joins TRBV9 and TRBJ1-3; 10 nucleotides match TRBD1. The V gene end was trimmed by 2 bases and the J gene end by 3 bases; junction bases not matched to a gene: 5. Germline CDR1 reads SGDLS; CDR2 reads YYNGEE. The CDR3 extends over 16 amino acids. The CDR3, as DNA: TGTGCCAGCAGCGTCACCGGGACAGGGGTTGGAAACACCATATATTTT. Its protein is CASSVTGTGVGNTIYF.

This chain uses TRBV7-6 with TRBJ1-6; 7 positions agree with TRBD1. CDR1 is SGHVS, CDR2 FNYEAQ, per germline. V lost 5 bases, J lost 4 bases, and 11 bases stayed unmatched. This CDR3 comprises 17 residues. CDR3 protein: CASSLPTGARYNSPLHF. CDR3 DNA sequence: TGTGCCAGCAGCCTCCCCACAGGGGCTCGGTATAATTCACCCCTCCACTTT.

This clonotype was observed a handful of times. V usage is TRBV7-2 and J usage is TRBJ2-3; possible D gene TRBD1, 6 bases. The ends were cut back, 1 base at V and 4 bases at J, with 15 bases in the middle. The germline CDR1 and CDR2 sequences are SGHTA and FQGNSA. The CDR3 runs 16 residues. In DNA form, the CDR3 reads TGTGCCAGCAGCTTAGGGGTCAGGGGAGTCGCAGATACGCAGTATTTT. It yields the protein CASSLGVRGVADTQYF.

This clonotype was seen ten or more times. This CDR3 is CASSLGAGTTQYF. For the CDR3, the DNA is TGTGCCAGCAGCTTAGGGGCAGGGACGACCCAGTACTTC. This sequence joins TRBV7-6 and TRBJ2-5, with D possibly called TRBD1 or TRBD2 (5 bases each). Trimming took off 1 base at V and 7 bases at J, with 10 bases between the two ends. The CDR3 consists of 13 residues. Germline lookup yields CDR1 SGHVS and CDR2 FNYEAQ.

This clonotype was found a few times. The chain uses TRBV5-1 and TRBJ2-1, with 9 bases that match TRBD1. The CDR3 sequence is 16 residues long. Germline V lookup: CDR1 SGHRS, CDR2 YFSETQ. The trim removed 0 bases at V and 8 bases at J, leaving 9 bases unmatched. The CDR3 bases are TGCGCCAGCAGCTTGGCCGTGGGACAGGGTAGAGATGAGCAGTTCTTC. Its translation: CASSLAVGQGRDEQFF.

The rearrangement links TRBV12-3 or TRBV12-4 to TRBJ1-6, with TRBD1 matching over 10 bases. The CDR3 spans 18 residues. V was pared by 3 bases and J by 5 bases, with 10 bases of the junction left unmatched. This chain's CDR3 is CASSFLRDRGGDNSPLHF. CDR3 in DNA: TGTGCCAGCAGTTTCCTCCGGGACAGGGGCGGGGATAATTCACCCCTCCACTTT.

The chain couples TRBV19 to TRBJ2-7; TRBD2 matches at 9 bases. The J segment lost 7 bases and the V segment lost 5 bases, leaving 9 bases of the junction unmatched. The CDR3 is made up of 14 amino acids. Germline V gives CDR1 LNHDA, CDR2 SQIVND (reference sequence). CDR3 DNA: TGTGCCAGTAGTGTGTCTAGCGGGGCTCTGGAGCAGTACTTC. Encoded protein: CASSVSSGALEQYF.

Here the CDR3 reads CASSTGGVITEAFF. Written as DNA, the CDR3 is TGTGCCAGCAGCACAGGGGGAGTAATCACTGAAGCTTTCTTT. The chain links TRBV7-6 to TRBJ1-1, with 8 bases fitting TRBD1. Germline V CDR1 and CDR2: SGHVS, FNYEAQ. Trimming cost V 5 bases and J 4 bases; bases outside gene matches: 6. The CDR3 covers 14 residues.

This clonotype was observed many times. The chain recombines TRBV12-3 or TRBV12-4 with TRBJ1-2; D remains ambiguous. The germline V and J ends were trimmed by 2 bases and 14 bases, with 18 bases remaining between them. The CDR3 is made up of 13 amino acids. The CDR3 bases are TGTGCCAGCAGTTTAAGTACCAACGGGGAAAGGACCTTC. Protein product: CASSLSTNGERTF.

The genes are TRBV12-3 or TRBV12-4 and TRBJ2-1; TRBD1 or TRBD2 may be the D gene (5 bases each). V dropped 10 bases and J dropped 6 bases, with 10 bases sitting between them. This CDR3 region has 11 residues. The CDR3 sequence: CATWDANEQFF. CDR3 coding DNA: TGTGCCACCTGGGACGCCAATGAGCAGTTCTTC.

The gene calls are TRBV27 and TRBJ1-2; D might be TRBD1 (5 bases). The CDR3 contains 15 residues. Per germline, CDR1 MNHEY and CDR2 SMNVEV (reference sequence). Trimming left V 7 bases short and J 4 bases short, with 19 bases between. This CDR3 reads CASTPAGQGFYGYTF. Here the CDR3 DNA reads TGTGCCAGCACCCCAGCGGGGCAGGGCTTCTATGGCTACACCTTC.

The chain is built from TRBV29-1 and TRBJ1-2; D perhaps matches TRBD1 (5 bases). CDR3 length equals 13 residues. V was pared by 3 bases and J by 2 bases, with 10 bases between. Germline lookup yields CDR1 SQVTM and CDR2 ANQGSEA. The CDR3 nucleotides read TGCAGCGTTGAGGCAGGGAGCAACTATGGCTACACCTTC. Protein sequence: CSVEAGSNYGYTF.

The chain couples TRBV6-6 to TRBJ2-3; D may be TRBD1 (6 bases). V lost 8 bases and J 5 bases, leaving 14 bases between the germline ends. This CDR3 contains 13 residues. From germline, CDR1 is MNHNY and CDR2 SVGAGI (reference sequence). The CDR3 reads CASSWGLVDTQYF. The CDR3 DNA follows: TGTGCCAGCTCATGGGGGCTGGTAGATACGCAGTATTTT.

This clonotype was counted only a few times. The chain recombines TRBV7-9 with TRBJ2-5; 9 nucleotides align to TRBD2. The J segment lost 1 base and the V segment lost 5 bases, leaving 5 bases of the junction unmatched. This CDR3 contains 15 residues. CDR1 SEHNR and CDR2 FQNEAQ come from the germline V gene (reference sequence). The CDR3: CASSRLTSGQETQYF. The CDR3 nucleotides are TGTGCCAGCAGCCGGCTGACTAGCGGCCAAGAGACCCAGTACTTC.

V gene TRBV29-1 combines with J gene TRBJ1-1; no clear D. The CDR3 spans 14 residues. Germline CDR1 SQVTM, CDR2 ANQGSEA. With 5 bases removed from V and 1 base from J, the gap between germline ends came to 14 bases. The CDR3 DNA is TGCAGCGTTCCCCGACAAGAAGGGAACACTGAAGCTTTCTTT. The encoded protein is CSVPRQEGNTEAFF.

A few counts support this clonotype. The chain is built from TRBV2 and TRBJ1-1; TRBD1 is a possible D gene (6 bases). The ends were cut back, 3 bases at V and 5 bases at J, with 13 bases in the middle. The CDR3 contains 14 residues. Germline CDR1 reads SNHLY; CDR2 reads FYNNEI. CDR3 in DNA: TGTGCCAGCAGTGAGAAAGGGGGAGGAACTGAAGCTTTCTTT. Translation gives CASSEKGGGTEAFF.